The next 21 T cell receptor beta chains were all read from a single sample in a study of shared clonotypes between healthy human individuals. TCRdb's table, derived via immunoSEQ multiplex PCR, lists solely in-frame clones and lacks some. The repertoire consists of roughly 1,600,000 clones, with about 98.5% occurring once and the leading ten covering under 0.45%. What was sequenced was naive CD4+ T cells sorted from blood. As for subset: CD45RA+ positively selected. These receptors were obtained from a man aged 25 to 40 in good health.

This clone was seen once. The chain carries TRBV29-1 and TRBJ1-1, with a possible D match to TRBD1 (6 bases). V was clipped by 6 bases and J by 8 bases, with 10 bases between them. Looked up from germline, CDR1 is SQVTM and CDR2 is ANQGSEA. The CDR3 extends over 10 amino acids. CDR3 sequence (DNA): TGCAGCGTCCGAGGGGGGGAAGCTTTCTTT. Translation gives CSVRGGEAFF. The full variable domain, rest sourced from reference TRBV29-1 and TRBJ1-1, is SAVISQKPSRDICQRGTSLTIQCQVDSQVTMMFWYRQQPGQSLTLIATANQGSEATYESGFVIDKFPISRPNLTFSTLTVSNMSPEDSSIYLCSVRGGEAFFGQGTRLTVV.

This rearrangement joins TRBV4-1 to TRBJ1-2, with D perhaps TRBD1 (5 bases). V lost 2 bases and J lost 0, with 16 bases in between. Germline loops: CDR1 MGHRA, CDR2 YSYEKL. This CDR3 contains 17 residues. This CDR3 reads CASSQRQNRLANYGYTF. DNA for the CDR3: TGCGCCAGCAGCCAACGCCAAAACAGGTTAGCTAACTATGGCTACACCTTC.

The CDR3 loop reads CASRQTGDFEQFF. The CDR3 nucleotides are TGCGCCAGCAGGCAGACAGGGGATTTTGAGCAGTTCTTC. V usage is TRBV4-1 and J usage is TRBJ2-1, with 8 nucleotides matching TRBD1. This CDR3 is 13 amino acids long. CDR1 and CDR2 from the germline V gene are MGHRA and YSYEKL. The junction had 7 bases not matched to a gene; V was cut back by 6 bases and J by 9 bases.

The gene calls are TRBV7-2 and TRBJ2-7, with D unclear. The CDR3 length is 11 residues. V lost 5 bases and J lost 4, with 6 bases in between. The germline CDR1 and CDR2 sequences are SGHTA and FQGNSA. CDR3 in DNA: TGTGCCAGCAGCATTGGGTACGAGCAGTACTTC. Protein sequence: CASSIGYEQYF.

The rearrangement links TRBV6-6 to TRBJ2-7; TRBD1 matches 9 bases. There are 15 residues in the CDR3. Germline trimming cut 5 bases from V and 6 bases from J; bases unmatched to any gene: 11. Looked up from germline, CDR1 is MNHNY and CDR2 is SVGAGI (reference sequence). Here the CDR3 reads CASSQETDRGTEQYF. The CDR3 DNA reads TGTGCCAGCAGTCAAGAGACCGACAGGGGGACCGAGCAGTACTTC.

A note on this clone: Distinct nucleotide sequences in the sample also encode this CDR3. The J gene is TRBJ2-5, the V gene TRBV18, with a possible D match to TRBD2 (5 bases). The germline gives CDR1 KGHSH, CDR2 LQKENI. This CDR3 is 14 amino acids long. Trimming pared 3 bases from V and 2 bases from J, leaving 10 bases between. The CDR3 region is CASSPPGLQETQYF. In DNA form, the CDR3 reads TGTGCCAGCTCACCTCCGGGGTTACAAGAGACCCAGTACTTC.

The J gene is TRBJ2-1, the V gene TRBV15, with a tentative D call TRBD1 (6 bases). The CDR3 length is 15 residues. Germline V gene sequence: CDR1 LNHNV, CDR2 YYDKDF (reference sequence). The ends were cut back, 3 bases at V and 3 bases at J, with 12 bases in the middle. The CDR3 is CATSSRQVDYNEQFF. CDR3 DNA: TGTGCCACCAGCAGCAGACAGGTAGACTACAATGAGCAGTTCTTC.

This chain connects TRBV11-2 to TRBJ2-7; 7 bases fit TRBD1. The CDR3 consists of 14 residues. V trimming: 1 base; J trimming: 6 bases; junction bases outside the gene matches: 6. CDR1 SGHAT and CDR2 FQNNGV come from the germline V gene. CDR3 DNA: TGTGCCAGCAGCTTAGGCAGGGGGAGTGGCGAGCAGTACTTC. It encodes CASSLGRGSGEQYF.

The chain has TRBV19 and TRBJ2-1; the D is unclear. The CDR3 length is 18 residues. CDR1 LNHDA and CDR2 SQIVND come from the germline V gene (reference sequence). V dropped 5 bases and J dropped 2 bases, with 22 bases sitting between them. The CDR3 loop reads CASSPWTVSETTYNEQFF. The CDR3 DNA is TGTGCCAGTAGTCCCTGGACGGTCTCGGAGACGACCTACAATGAGCAGTTCTTC.

V and J are TRBV18 and TRBJ1-1, with D perhaps matching TRBD1 (6 bases). CDR3 length: 12 residues. Germline CDR1 reads KGHSH; CDR2 reads LQKENI. With 2 bases removed from V and 9 bases from J, the gap between germline ends came to 10 bases. The CDR3 DNA reads TGTGCCAGCTCACCATCCCAGGGGAAAGCTTTCTTT. Translated, it gives CASSPSQGKAFF.

The chain is built from TRBV2 and TRBJ1-1, with a possible D match to TRBD1 (6 bases). The CDR3 runs 11 residues. Trimming took off 5 bases at V and 13 bases at J, with 14 bases between the two ends. Germline values: CDR1 SNHLY, CDR2 FYNNEI. The chain's CDR3 is CASSTGQKGFF. CDR3 nucleotide sequence: TGTGCCAGCAGTACCGGACAGAAGGGTTTCTTT. The full variable domain, in which reference TRBV2 and TRBJ1-1 provide the parts outside the CDR3, is EPEVTQTPSHQVTQMGQEVILRCVPISNHLYFYWYRQILGQKVEFLVSFYNNEISEKSEIFDDQFSVERPDGSNFTLKIRSTKLEDSAMYFCASSTGQKGFFGQGTRLTVV.

The genes are TRBV15 and TRBJ2-1, with unresolved D. Germline V gene sequence: CDR1 LNHNV, CDR2 YYDKDF (reference sequence). CDR3 length: 11 amino acids. Between the trimmed V and J ends, which lost 5 bases and 8 bases, there was a span of 7 bases. This CDR3 reads CATSEVHEQFF. The DNA of the CDR3 is TGTGCCACCAGCGAGGTTCATGAGCAGTTCTTC.

A single count supports this clone. V gene TRBV11-2 combines with J gene TRBJ2-3; 10 bases align to TRBD1. Germline assignment: CDR1 SGHAT and CDR2 FQNNGV. This CDR3 contains 17 residues. The V gene end was trimmed by 4 bases and the J gene end by 3 bases; junction bases not matched to a gene: 10. Here the CDR3 reads CASSSYRDRGKTDTQYF. CDR3 bases: TGTGCCAGCAGCTCCTACCGGGACAGGGGAAAGACAGATACGCAGTATTTT.

The chain links TRBV10-2 to TRBJ2-5; possible D gene TRBD1, 6 bases. The CDR3 is made up of 13 amino acids. V was pared by 5 bases and J by 4 bases, with 11 bases between. Germline CDR1 and CDR2: WSHSY and SAAADI. The CDR3 here is CASSLTGTETQYF. DNA of the CDR3: TGCGCCAGCAGTTTAACAGGGACAGAGACCCAGTACTTC.

V is TRBV11-2 and J is TRBJ1-5; TRBD1 matches 8 bases. The V gene end was trimmed by 1 base and the J gene end by 2 bases; junction bases not matched to a gene: 7. This CDR3 is 17 amino acids long. The germline CDR1 and CDR2 sequences are SGHAT and FQNNGV. CDR3 loop: CASSLGTGTYGNQPQHF. The CDR3 region has the DNA TGTGCCAGCAGCTTAGGGACAGGGACATACGGCAATCAGCCCCAGCATTTT.

The sample holds one count of this clone. This chain uses TRBV5-6 with TRBJ2-7; D call uncertain. V was pared by 6 bases and J by 5 bases, with 9 bases between. Germline assignment: CDR1 SGHDT and CDR2 YYEEEE. The CDR3 sequence is 11 residues long. The CDR3 DNA sequence: TGTGCCAGCAACCTAGGAGACGAGCAGTACTTC. Protein: CASNLGDEQYF.

This chain joins TRBV5-4 and TRBJ2-2, with D possibly TRBD2 on 5 matching bases. This CDR3 comprises 16 residues. Germline-derived CDR1 and CDR2 are SGHNT and YYREEE (reference sequence). V gave up 0 bases and J gave up 1 base, with 10 bases separating them. The CDR3 DNA is TGTGCCAGCAGCTTGGTCGCGGGTATGAACACCGGGGAGCTGTTTTTT. Amino acids: CASSLVAGMNTGELFF.

The chain is built from TRBV18 and TRBJ2-2; D is uncertain. Germline values: CDR1 KGHSH, CDR2 LQKENI. The V and J ends lost 1 base and 2 bases respectively, with 8 bases between them. This CDR3 comprises 15 residues. The CDR3 DNA reads as TGTGCCAGCTCACCACGTCCAGGAAACACCGGGGAGCTGTTTTTT. It codes for CASSPRPGNTGELFF.

This sequence joins TRBV5-6 and TRBJ2-6; D remains unclear. The CDR3 consists of 17 residues. Trimming took off 0 bases at V and 1 base at J, with 11 bases between the two ends. Germline V CDR1 and CDR2: SGHDT, YYEEEE. CDR3 nucleotide sequence: TGTGCCAGCAGCTTGGGATTCAGACCGTCTGGGGCCAACGTCCTGACTTTC. It translates to CASSLGFRPSGANVLTF. The whole variable domain, filled in from reference TRBV5-6 and TRBJ2-6, reads DAGVTQSPTHLIKTRGQQVTLRCSPKSGHDTVSWYQQALGQGPQFIFQYYEEEERQRGNFPDRFSGHQFPNYSSELNVNALLLGDSALYLCASSLGFRPSGANVLTFGAGSRLTVL.

V and J are TRBV5-4 and TRBJ2-7; 8 nucleotides match TRBD1. The CDR3 covers 15 residues. After removal of 4 bases from V and 4 bases from J, the junction contained 10 bases not matched to a gene. Germline lookup yields CDR1 SGHNT and CDR2 YYREEE (reference sequence). The CDR3 DNA reads TGTGCCAGCAGCATACCGACAGGGGATCCTTACGAGCAGTACTTC. Protein: CASSIPTGDPYEQYF.

The rearrangement links TRBV6-1 to TRBJ2-1; D is unresolved. V lost 2 bases, J lost 12 bases, and 20 bases lay in between. Per germline, CDR1 MNHNS and CDR2 SASEGT. There are 15 residues in the CDR3. In DNA form, the CDR3 reads TGTGCCAGCAGTGAAAATGCTGATCCAACGGGCGGGCAGTTCTTC. It encodes CASSENADPTGGQFF.